This TCR beta chain was found in a study of read filtering for tumor transcriptome and immune sequencing. For the study at large: Whole-transcriptome libraries were prepared after DNase treatment. Study-level results: Dropping single-read clonotypes raised IR-seq and RNA-seq shared-clonotype correlation.

From around 0.4 ug of RNA, a library with molecular barcoded alpha/delta and beta/gamma adaptors was made. TCRdb analysed the reads with MiXCR anew, one entry per CDR3 protein. The sample yields around 33,000 distinct CDR3 sequences, approximately 17% seen once. At the time of active disease, bone marrow was collected from every patient. The V gene's germline CDR1 is DFQATT and CDR2 SNEGSKA (reference sequence). The trim removed 5 bases at V and 2 bases at J, leaving 8 bases unmatched. The CDR3 has 15 amino acids. This clonotype was counted ten times or more. Its antigen is unknown. The sequenced sample consisted of a population of CD138-negative cells sorted from bone marrow. The chain recombines TRBV20-1 with TRBJ2-7, with 11 bases fitting TRBD1. The receptor's source is a donor aged 40 or over with multiple myeloma. The CDR3 loop reads CSAPPGQGGAYEQYF. CDR3 nucleotides: TGCAGTGCTCCTCCGGGACAGGGGGGAGCCTACGAGCAGTACTTC.